Below, 18 T cell receptor beta chains from the same sample are listed, as sequenced in a study of cytomegalovirus exposure and HLA in healthy donors. Both 60 Vbeta primers and 13 Jbeta primers went into the PCR. Sequencing was performed with immunoSEQ multiplex PCR; in TCRdb, only in-frame clones are kept and a portion is missing. Of approximately 45,000 clones listed, about 78% were seen once; the top ten hold 3.4%. The sample was PBMCs. The receptors stem from a woman in her thirties in good health and CMV-seronegative.

The chain links TRBV2 to TRBJ1-2; D is undetermined. Trimming took 3 bases from V and 7 from J, leaving 12 bases between them. The V gene's germline CDR1 is SNHLY and CDR2 FYNNEI. The CDR3 loop spans 13 amino acids. CDR3 residues: CASSDEQTAGYTF. The DNA for the CDR3 is TGTGCCAGCAGTGATGAACAGACGGCTGGCTACACCTTC.

The chain recombines TRBV10-3 with TRBJ2-7, with TRBD1 matching over 11 bases. The CDR3 sequence is 13 residues long. V lost 10 bases to trimming and J lost 2 bases; unmatched junction nucleotides: 4. The V gene's germline CDR1 is ENHRY and CDR2 SYGVKD. DNA for the CDR3: TGTGCCAGTTCGGGACAGGGGGCCTACGAGCAGTACTTC. Translated: CASSGQGAYEQYF.

V gene TRBV7-9 combines with J gene TRBJ1-1; 8 nucleotides agree with TRBD1. Trimming removed 2 bases from V and 4 bases from J; junction bases left unmatched: 6. Per the germline V gene, CDR1 is SEHNR and CDR2 is FQNEAQ (reference sequence). The CDR3 has 15 amino acids. The CDR3 here is CASSLTPDRATEAFF. CDR3 coding DNA: TGTGCCAGCAGCTTAACCCCGGACAGGGCCACTGAAGCTTTCTTT.

There are a few counts of this clone. The chain combines TRBV10-1 with TRBJ2-2; D remains unclear. V lost 2 bases and J 3 bases, leaving 10 bases between the germline ends. This CDR3 region has 15 residues. The germline V gene encodes CDR1 WNHNN and CDR2 SYGVQD (reference sequence). For the CDR3, the DNA is TGCGCCAGCAGTGAGGGCCAGACTGACACCGGGGAGCTGTTTTTT. It specifies CASSEGQTDTGELFF.

This clone was seen only a few times. The chain joins TRBV7-9 to TRBJ1-2; perhaps TRBD1 as D (5 bases). Trimming left V 6 bases short and J 7 bases short, with 12 bases between. This CDR3 is built from 12 residues. From germline, CDR1 is SEHNR and CDR2 FQNEAQ (reference sequence). The CDR3 region is CASSPGSFGYTF. CDR3 coding DNA: TGTGCCAGCAGTCCAGGGTCCTTTGGCTACACCTTC.

The chain joins TRBV29-1 to TRBJ1-3; 8 nucleotides line up with TRBD1. After removal of 1 base from V and 16 bases from J, the junction contained 6 bases not matched to a gene. The length of the CDR3 is 11 residues. Germline CDR1 is SQVTM and CDR2 is ANQGSEA. Here the CDR3 DNA reads TGCAGCGTTGAAGGGGGACAGGACGTTTATTTT. It translates to CSVEGGQDVYF. The variable domain in full, completed from reference TRBV29-1 and TRBJ1-3, reads SAVISQKPSRDICQRGTSLTIQCQVDSQVTMMFWYRQQPGQSLTLIATANQGSEATYESGFVIDKFPISRPNLTFSTLTVSNMSPEDSSIYLCSVEGGQDVYFGEGSWLTVV.

The chain couples TRBV13 to TRBJ2-3; 10 bases fit TRBD1. Germline V gene lookup returns CDR1 PRHDT and CDR2 FYEKMQ (reference sequence). The CDR3 runs to 17 residues. V lost 6 bases to trimming and J lost 8 bases; unmatched junction nucleotides: 17. CDR3 protein: CASRIRGGQGGYSTQYF. The DNA for the CDR3 is TGTGCCAGCAGAATAAGAGGAGGACAGGGGGGTTATAGTACGCAGTATTTT.

Only a few counts were recorded for this clone. This chain uses TRBV7-8 with TRBJ2-3; 13 nucleotides line up with TRBD2. The CDR3 consists of 16 residues. Unmatched junction bases numbered 6, after V lost 5 bases and J lost 4 bases. Germline V gives CDR1 SGHVS, CDR2 FQNEAQ. The CDR3 coding sequence is TGTGCCAGCAGCAAGGGGACTAGCGGGACGCCAGATACGCAGTATTTT. Its translation is CASSKGTSGTPDTQYF.

This chain joins TRBV30 and TRBJ2-3; possible D gene TRBD2, 5 bases. Germline V gene lookup returns CDR1 GTSNPN and CDR2 SVGIG (reference sequence). The V end was cut by 1 base, the J end by 2 bases, with 10 bases between. This CDR3 comprises 14 residues. In nucleotides, the CDR3 is TGTGCCTGGAGTGCTGGCGGACTCACAGATACGCAGTATTTT. Amino acid sequence: CAWSAGGLTDTQYF. Filled out from reference TRBV30 and TRBJ2-3, the complete variable domain reads SQTIHQWPATLVQPVGSPLSLECTVEGTSNPNLYWYRQAAGRGLQLLFYSVGIGQISSEVPQNLSASRPQDRQFILSSKKLLLSDSGFYLCAWSAGGLTDTQYFGPGTRLTVL.

CDR3 sequence reads: CASSQDQGAGPDGKLFF. The CDR3 DNA reads as TGCGCCAGCAGCCAAGATCAGGGCGCAGGCCCGGACGGAAAACTGTTTTTT. The V gene is TRBV4-1, the J gene TRBJ1-4; TRBD1 is a possible D gene (5 bases). This CDR3 contains 17 residues. CDR1 and CDR2 from the germline V gene are MGHRA and YSYEKL. The germline V and J ends were trimmed by 0 bases and 10 bases, with 21 bases remaining between them.

Only a few counts were recorded for this clone. The rearrangement links TRBV10-1 to TRBJ2-4; possibly TRBD2 for D (6 bases). Germline-derived CDR1 and CDR2 are WNHNN and SYGVQD (reference sequence). CDR3 length: 15 residues. V was pared by 3 bases and J by 1 base, with 10 bases between. The DNA for the CDR3 is TGCGCCAGCAGTGATGGGGGGACGGCCAAAAACATTCAGTACTTC. Protein: CASSDGGTAKNIQYF.

The V and J genes are TRBV2 and TRBJ1-5; maybe TRBD1 (6 bases). Looked up from germline, CDR1 is SNHLY and CDR2 is FYNNEI. The V end was cut by 5 bases, the J end by 7 bases, with 18 bases between. The CDR3 consists of 15 residues. CDR3 sequence reads: CASSRTGLGGQPQHF. The CDR3 nucleotides are TGTGCCAGCAGTAGAACAGGGTTGGGCGGGCAGCCCCAGCATTTT.

This clone was recorded only once. The chain is built from TRBV19 and TRBJ2-5; unclear D gene. Germline V gives CDR1 LNHDA, CDR2 SQIVND (reference sequence). The CDR3 loop spans 16 amino acids. V was shortened by 4 bases and J by 2 bases, with 17 bases between the two germline ends. The CDR3 DNA reads as TGTGCCAGTAGTAAAATAGTCGCCTCCCTTCAAGAGACCCAGTACTTC. Translating it yields CASSKIVASLQETQYF.

The chain's CDR3 is CAWSDNGGNEKLFF. CDR3 bases: TGTGCCTGGAGCGACAACGGGGGAAATGAAAAACTGTTTTTT. The chain couples TRBV30 to TRBJ1-4; TRBD1 might be the D (5 bases). The CDR3 runs to 14 residues. The germline gives CDR1 GTSNPN, CDR2 SVGIG (reference sequence). With 3 bases removed from V and 5 bases from J, the gap between germline ends came to 13 bases.

This clone was counted at least ten times. The chain employs TRBV6-1 and TRBJ2-7; D is possibly TRBD2 (6 bases). The CDR3 runs to 15 residues. Germline V gives CDR1 MNHNS, CDR2 SASEGT. With 0 bases removed from V and 2 bases from J, the gap between germline ends came to 11 bases. CDR3 sequence (DNA): TGTGCCAGCAGTGAAGCGGGGGGAGAAGCCTACGAGCAGTACTTC. This codes for CASSEAGGEAYEQYF.

In this sample, this clone turned up a few times. The CDR3 here is CASKVRSSGNTIYF. DNA for the CDR3: TGTGCCAGCAAGGTTAGGAGCTCTGGAAACACCATATATTTT. The rearrangement links TRBV27 to TRBJ1-3, with unresolved D. Germline V gives CDR1 MNHEY, CDR2 SMNVEV (reference sequence). The CDR3 runs 14 residues. V was trimmed by 7 bases and J by 0 bases, leaving 10 bases between them.

This clone was recorded a few times. V gene TRBV6-1 combines with J gene TRBJ2-2, with a weak D call TRBD2 (6 bases). The CDR3 runs 14 residues. V lost 4 bases and J lost 6, with 12 bases in between. Germline CDR1 reads MNHNS; CDR2 reads SASEGT. CDR3 loop: CASSAPSDSGELFF. The CDR3 DNA is TGTGCCAGCAGTGCCCCTAGCGATTCCGGGGAGCTGTTTTTT.

This chain connects TRBV25-1 to TRBJ1-1; no clear D gene. V shed 0 bases and J shed 7 bases, with 6 bases lying between them. Germline V gene lookup returns CDR1 MGHDK and CDR2 SYGVNS. The CDR3 sequence is 12 residues long. In nucleotides, the CDR3 is TGTGCCAGCAGTGAATATGGCGGTGAAGCTTTCTTT. Its translation is CASSEYGGEAFF.